These 23 T cell receptor beta chains share one sample of origin, sequenced in a study of blood T cell repertoires in COVID-19. Profiling relied on immunoSEQ multiplex PCR, and the TCRdb table lists in-frame clones only, not all of them. Altogether a few hundred thousand clones are present, approximately 90% being singletons, with the ten largest covering 3%. Sequenced sample: peripheral blood. Receptors originate from a woman aged 30 to 39 with active or convalescent COVID-19.

This chain uses TRBV5-4 with TRBJ2-7; possibly TRBD1 for D (6 bases). The V end lost 5 bases, the J end lost 5 bases, and 14 bases lay between the germline ends. There are 13 residues in the CDR3. From germline, CDR1 is SGHNT and CDR2 YYREEE (reference sequence). CDR3 protein: CASRYTGSDEQYF. The CDR3 nucleotides read TGTGCCAGCAGGTATACAGGGAGTGACGAGCAGTACTTC.

The chain uses TRBV10-3 and TRBJ1-1; 9 bases align to TRBD1. Trimming removed 11 bases from V and 4 bases from J; junction bases left unmatched: 8. The CDR3 runs 13 residues. Germline lookup yields CDR1 ENHRY and CDR2 SYGVKD. The CDR3 protein is CAGRQGGVTEAFF. The DNA for the CDR3 is TGTGCCGGAAGACAGGGGGGTGTCACTGAAGCTTTCTTT.

The table lists this clone with a few counts. V gene TRBV19 combines with J gene TRBJ1-4; TRBD1 might be the D (5 bases). This CDR3 comprises 17 residues. V was shortened by 3 bases and J by 2 bases, with 16 bases between the two germline ends. CDR1 and CDR2 (germline): LNHDA, SQIVND (reference sequence). This CDR3 is CASSIFGGGGTNEKLFF. CDR3 bases: TGTGCCAGTAGTATTTTTGGCGGCGGGGGGACTAATGAAAAACTGTTTTTT.

This clone was observed a handful of times. This chain uses TRBV7-8 with TRBJ2-3, with 11 bases aligning to TRBD2. The CDR3 totals 16 residues. The V segment lost 5 bases and the J segment 4 bases; nucleotides outside the gene matches: 8. In germline, CDR1 is SGHVS, CDR2 FQNEAQ. The CDR3: CASSRTSGGGPDTQYF. Written as DNA, the CDR3 is TGTGCCAGCAGCCGAACTAGCGGGGGAGGACCAGATACGCAGTATTTT.

The chain is built from TRBV5-8 and TRBJ2-7, with 11 nucleotides matching TRBD1. V lost 3 bases, J lost 6 bases, and 5 bases stayed unmatched. The V gene's germline CDR1 is SGHTS and CDR2 YDEGEE. The CDR3 contains 14 residues. The DNA for the CDR3 is TGTGCCAGCAGCTGGTCCGGGACAGGGGGCGAGCAGTACTTC. Protein: CASSWSGTGGEQYF.

In nucleotides, the CDR3 is TGCGCCAGCAGTCACCCCATCGAGCGGGGGCCTCCACCCACGAACACTGAAGCTTTCTTT. Translation gives CASSHPIERGPPPTNTEAFF. The rearrangement links TRBV23-1 to TRBJ1-1, with a weak D call TRBD1 (6 bases). TRBV23-1 has ORF status, its function being uncertain. Deletions cut 3 bases from V and 1 base from J, with 27 bases between. There are 20 residues in the CDR3.

The chain joins TRBV27 to TRBJ2-3, with 9 bases aligning to TRBD1. Trimming at V came to 5 bases and at J to 1 base, leaving 13 bases not matched to a gene. CDR3 length: 18 residues. Germline CDR1 reads MNHEY; CDR2 reads SMNVEV (reference sequence). The CDR3: CASSAGTGLMGGTDTQYF. The DNA of the CDR3 is TGTGCCAGCAGTGCCGGGACAGGGTTGATGGGCGGCACAGATACGCAGTATTTT.

The chain links TRBV30 to TRBJ1-1, with 7 bases matching TRBD1. Losses at the gene ends were 3 bases for V and 5 bases for J; bases not matched to a gene: 15. Germline V CDR1 and CDR2: GTSNPN, SVGIG (reference sequence). This CDR3 is built from 16 residues. The CDR3 spells CAWRRTGTMGTTEAFF. CDR3 DNA: TGTGCCTGGAGGAGGACAGGAACGATGGGGACTACTGAAGCTTTCTTT.

The rearrangement uses TRBV30 and TRBJ1-5, with TRBD1 as a possible D gene (5 bases). This CDR3 region has 14 residues. The V end lost 5 bases, the J end lost 4 bases, and 15 bases lay between the germline ends. Germline CDR1 is GTSNPN and CDR2 is SVGIG (reference sequence). CDR3 region: CAWSRGLWNQPQHF. CDR3 DNA: TGTGCCTGGTCAAGGGGTTTGTGGAATCAGCCCCAGCATTTT.

The CDR3 region is CASSRRGQVSNEQFF. For the CDR3, the DNA is TGTGCCAGCAGCAGGAGGGGACAGGTCAGCAATGAGCAGTTCTTC. The chain joins TRBV7-9 to TRBJ2-1; 8 bases align to TRBD1. CDR3 size: 15 residues. After removal of 5 bases from V and 6 bases from J, the junction contained 9 bases not matched to a gene. Germline values: CDR1 SEHNR, CDR2 FQNEAQ (reference sequence). Full variable domain (rest looked up from reference TRBV7-9 and TRBJ2-1): DTGVSQNPRHKITKRGQNVTFRCDPISEHNRLYWYRQTLGQGPEFLTYFQNEAQLEKSRLLSDRFSAERPKGSFSTLEIQRTEQGDSAMYLCASSRRGQVSNEQFFGPGTRLTVL.

The chain uses TRBV18 and TRBJ2-3; 8 nucleotides match TRBD2. Germline CDR1 and CDR2: KGHSH and LQKENI. CDR3 length: 15 amino acids. The ends lost 4 bases at V and 4 bases at J; junction bases unmatched: 7. CDR3 nucleotides: TGTGCCAGCTCACTAATGGCGGGGGGCTCAGATACGCAGTATTTT. Translation: CASSLMAGGSDTQYF.

The V and J genes are TRBV5-6 and TRBJ2-2; D is undetermined. Trimming took 1 base from V and 7 from J, leaving 8 bases between them. This CDR3 has 13 residues. Per the germline V gene, CDR1 is SGHDT and CDR2 is YYEEEE. CDR3 protein: CASSLNLNGELFF. The DNA for the CDR3 is TGTGCCAGCAGCTTGAATCTAAACGGGGAGCTGTTTTTT.

V gene TRBV19 combines with J gene TRBJ2-3; 7 nucleotides agree with TRBD1. Germline V gene lookup returns CDR1 LNHDA and CDR2 SQIVND (reference sequence). This CDR3 spans 16 amino acids. V gave up 4 bases and J gave up 0 bases; unmatched junction bases: 7. This chain's CDR3 is CASSKPGQPSTDTQYF. The CDR3 DNA is TGTGCCAGTAGTAAACCGGGACAGCCTAGCACAGATACGCAGTATTTT.

This clone came up a few times. This chain joins TRBV10-3 and TRBJ1-1; D uncertain. In germline, CDR1 is ENHRY, CDR2 SYGVKD. This CDR3 is built from 12 residues. Trimming took off 11 bases at V and 2 bases at J, with 12 bases between the two ends. CDR3 sequence (DNA): TGTGCCGCCTACAGTTTTAACACTGAAGCTTTCTTT. This encodes CAAYSFNTEAFF.

The V call is TRBV7-3, the J call TRBJ2-5, with D perhaps TRBD1 (6 bases). Between the trimmed V and J ends, which lost 0 bases and 5 bases, there was a span of 13 bases. In germline, CDR1 is SGHTA, CDR2 FQGTGA. This CDR3 contains 15 residues. The DNA for the CDR3 is TGTGCCAGCAGCTTAACGACAGGATTCGGGGAGACCCAGTACTTC. Its protein is CASSLTTGFGETQYF.

This clone was observed once. The V gene is TRBV6-1, the J gene TRBJ1-2; weak D call: TRBD1 (5 bases). Germline V gene sequence: CDR1 MNHNS, CDR2 SASEGT. Trimming removed 3 bases at V and 1 base at J, with 9 bases between. This CDR3 has 14 amino acids. The CDR3 loop is CASSEHRSNYGYTF. The DNA of the CDR3 is TGTGCCAGCAGTGAGCACAGGAGTAACTATGGCTACACCTTC.

The chain combines TRBV11-3 with TRBJ2-2; D not certain. CDR3 length: 14 residues. Germline CDR1 reads SGHNT; CDR2 reads YENEEA. Trimming cost V 2 bases and J 4 bases, with 8 bases left between them. In DNA, the CDR3 is TGTGCCAGCAGCTTATCTCAGTCCACCGGGGAGCTGTTTTTT. Protein sequence: CASSLSQSTGELFF.

The sample holds one count of this clone. This chain joins TRBV24-1 and TRBJ2-1, with 8 bases identical to TRBD1. The CDR3 length is 17 residues. The germline V gene has CDR1 KGHDR and CDR2 SFDVKD. V lost 3 bases to trimming and J lost 5 bases; unmatched junction nucleotides: 11. CDR3 protein: CATSDATSDRANNEQFF. The CDR3 DNA sequence: TGTGCCACCAGTGATGCAACCTCGGACAGGGCAAACAATGAGCAGTTCTTC.

With respect to this clone: This same CDR3 is encoded by further DNA sequences in the sample. V usage is TRBV12-3 or TRBV12-4 and J usage is TRBJ1-2, with D possibly matching TRBD1 (5 bases). The CDR3 extends over 12 amino acids. V gave up 7 bases and J gave up 2 bases, with 8 bases separating them. CDR3 region: CASTQGNYGYTF. DNA of the CDR3: TGTGCCAGCACCCAGGGAAACTATGGCTACACCTTC.

Comment on this clone: The sample has other DNA sequences that encode this CDR3 too. J is TRBJ1-2 and V is TRBV19, with a tentative D call TRBD1 (6 bases). This CDR3 comprises 12 residues. The germline V and J ends were trimmed by 5 bases and 5 bases, with 9 bases remaining between them. Germline assignment: CDR1 LNHDA and CDR2 SQIVND (reference sequence). CDR3 loop: CASSLQGYGYTF. CDR3 in DNA: TGTGCCAGTAGTCTTCAGGGGTATGGCTACACCTTC.

The rearrangement joins TRBV13 to TRBJ1-6; 9 bases line up with TRBD1. Germline lookup yields CDR1 PRHDT and CDR2 FYEKMQ (reference sequence). Unmatched junction bases numbered 4, after V lost 0 bases and J lost 10 bases. The CDR3 loop spans 15 amino acids. The CDR3 here is CASSLGGTGRSPLHF. DNA for the CDR3: TGTGCCAGCAGCTTAGGTGGGACAGGGAGATCACCCCTCCACTTT.

This clone was counted at least ten times. The gene calls are TRBV19 and TRBJ2-7; 7 positions match TRBD2. V lost 4 bases and J lost 0; bases outside the gene matches: 6. This CDR3 has 15 amino acids. From germline, CDR1 is LNHDA and CDR2 SQIVND (reference sequence). As DNA, the CDR3 is TGTGCCAGTAGTAGGGCGGGGGAAGGCTCCTACGAGCAGTACTTC. Its translation is CASSRAGEGSYEQYF.

The gene calls are TRBV7-3 and TRBJ2-1; 8 bases are a match to TRBD2. V lost 2 bases and J lost 14; bases outside the gene matches: 11. CDR3 size: 14 residues. Germline V gives CDR1 SGHTA, CDR2 FQGTGA. The DNA of the CDR3 is TGTGCCAGCAGCTTATTAGGCGGGGGGCCCCCCGAGTTCTTC. Encoded protein: CASSLLGGGPPEFF.